One and the same sample provided the 21 T cell receptor beta chains below, sequenced in a study of Ad26.COV2.S vaccination and SARS-CoV-2 variants. Measured with immunoSEQ multiplex PCR; TCRdb has only the in-frame clones, and not every one. The sample includes about 380,000 clones, about four fifths of them seen just once. Treatment of the sample: 15 to 20 received Ad26.COV2.S at low or high dose, single or two shots; several received placebo; per-sample allocation not given. Day 63 following the first vaccine or placebo injection was when the samples were taken. The material sequenced was peripheral blood, taken in a trial of Ad26.COV2.S vaccine versus placebo. The receptor source for this set is a person aged 18 to 59 who received the Ad26.COV2.S COVID-19 vaccine or a placebo.

The DNA for the CDR3 is TGCGCCAGCAGCTGGGGGGAGGGCACAGATACGCAGTATTTT. Residues: CASSWGEGTDTQYF. The rearrangement uses TRBV5-1 and TRBJ2-3; the D gene is possibly TRBD2 (6 bases). V was trimmed by 3 bases and J by 1 base, leaving 9 bases between them. The CDR3 runs 14 residues. Germline assignment: CDR1 SGHRS and CDR2 YFSETQ.

The gene calls are TRBV6-1 and TRBJ2-7; a possible D gene is TRBD1 (6 bases). CDR1 and CDR2 (germline): MNHNS, SASEGT. The CDR3 has 16 amino acids. With 3 bases removed from V and 5 bases from J, the gap between germline ends came to 20 bases. CDR3 sequence (DNA): TGTGCCAGCAGTGACTTCCTCCGGACAGAAGGCGACGAGCAGTACTTC. It yields the protein CASSDFLRTEGDEQYF.

The V and J genes are TRBV18 and TRBJ1-1; tentatively, D is TRBD1 (5 bases). The CDR3 length is 14 residues. The V gene lost 3 bases and the J gene lost 6 bases, with 14 bases spanning the gap. The germline CDR1 and CDR2 sequences are KGHSH and LQKENI. CDR3 nucleotides: TGTGCCAGCTCACCGAGGGGCCTAGTAGCTGAAGCTTTCTTT. Its translation: CASSPRGLVAEAFF. Combining the CDR3 with reference TRBV18 and TRBJ1-1 gives the whole variable domain NAGVMQNPRHLVRRRGQEARLRCSPMKGHSHVYWYRQLPEEGLKFMVYLQKENIIDESGMPKERFSAEFPKEGPSILRIQQVVRGDSAAYFCASSPRGLVAEAFFGQGTRLTVV.

This clone was detected only once. This chain links TRBV6-1 with TRBJ2-7; D uncertain. This CDR3 spans 15 amino acids. Looked up from germline, CDR1 is MNHNS and CDR2 is SASEGT. Trimming stripped 3 bases from V and 1 base from J, with 13 bases between. CDR3 coding DNA: TGTGCCAGCAGTGATATAGTCGTAGGATCCTACGAGCAGTACTTC. It encodes CASSDIVVGSYEQYF.

CDR3 sequence: CASSQTILDRMGHTEAFF. The CDR3 DNA reads TGCGCCAGCAGCCAAACGATCCTGGACAGGATGGGGCACACTGAAGCTTTCTTT. This chain connects TRBV4-1 to TRBJ1-1; 7 bases agree with TRBD1. V was clipped by 2 bases and J by 3 bases; unmatched bases: 15. Germline values: CDR1 MGHRA, CDR2 YSYEKL. This CDR3 region has 18 residues.

The chain recombines TRBV18 with TRBJ1-4; TRBD1 might be the D (5 bases). V dropped 5 bases and J dropped 3 bases, with 7 bases sitting between them. The CDR3 contains 13 residues. CDR1 and CDR2 from the germline V gene are KGHSH and LQKENI. CDR3 sequence: CASSGTANEKLFF. In DNA, the CDR3 is TGTGCCAGCTCAGGGACTGCTAATGAAAAACTGTTTTTT.

This sequence joins TRBV28 and TRBJ1-2; D is unresolved. V lost 2 bases and J lost 8, with 12 bases in between. Germline V gives CDR1 MDHEN, CDR2 SYDVKM. The CDR3 spans 13 residues. This chain's CDR3 is CASSLGPQRGYTF. As DNA, the CDR3 is TGTGCCAGCAGTTTAGGGCCCCAGCGGGGCTACACCTTC.

This clone has only one observation. This chain connects TRBV3-1 (or the pseudogene TRBV3-2) to TRBJ2-2; D possibly matches TRBD1 or TRBD2 (5 bases each). The germline V gene encodes CDR1 LGHDT and CDR2 YNNKEL (reference sequence). V dropped 3 bases and J dropped 6 bases, with 14 bases sitting between them. The CDR3 sequence is 15 residues long. CDR3 sequence reads: CASSQLGGLAGELFF. CDR3 DNA: TGTGCCAGCAGCCAGCTTGGGGGATTGGCCGGGGAGCTGTTTTTT.

The chain links TRBV4-3 to TRBJ2-7; D may be TRBD1 or TRBD2 (6 bases each). The CDR3 is 14 residues long. V was cut by 1 base and J by 5 bases, with 12 bases left in between. Germline-derived CDR1 and CDR2 are LGHNA and YSLEER. CDR3 DNA sequence: TGCGCCAGCAGCCAAGTCACAGGGAGGAACGAGCAGTACTTC. It codes for CASSQVTGRNEQYF.

The rearrangement links TRBV7-3 to TRBJ2-1, with D uncertain. There are 13 residues in the CDR3. V shed 6 bases and J shed 8 bases, with 14 bases lying between them. CDR1 and CDR2 from the germline V gene are SGHTA and FQGTGA. CDR3 sequence: CASSRRSGYEQFF. DNA for the CDR3: TGTGCCAGCAGTCGAAGATCCGGTTATGAGCAGTTCTTC.

The gene calls are TRBV27 and TRBJ2-1, with 10 bases that match TRBD1. This CDR3 is 13 amino acids long. V trimming: 6 bases; J trimming: 6 bases; junction bases outside the gene matches: 2. CDR1 is MNHEY and CDR2 is SMNVEV in the germline V gene (reference sequence). The CDR3 sequence is CASSWDRGNEQFF. Here the CDR3 DNA reads TGTGCCAGCAGCTGGGACAGGGGCAATGAGCAGTTCTTC.

This clone has just a few counts. The rearrangement links TRBV9 to TRBJ1-1; D may be TRBD1 (5 bases). The V gene's germline CDR1 is SGDLS and CDR2 YYNGEE. The CDR3 spans 18 residues. With 0 bases removed from V and 3 bases from J, the gap between germline ends came to 21 bases. The CDR3 nucleotides are TGTGCCAGCAGCGTAGTTCCAGGGCCGCGATCGGGCCACACTGAAGCTTTCTTT. It yields the protein CASSVVPGPRSGHTEAFF.

This rearrangement joins TRBV4-3 to TRBJ1-2; 7 positions agree with TRBD1. V trimming: 0 bases; J trimming: 5 bases; junction bases outside the gene matches: 12. Germline-derived CDR1 and CDR2 are LGHNA and YSLEER. The CDR3 runs 17 residues. DNA of the CDR3: TGCGCCAGCAGCCAAGACCGTTGGACAGGAGCCGGTTATGGCTACACCTTC. Protein sequence: CASSQDRWTGAGYGYTF.

The chain has TRBV4-3 and TRBJ1-2; TRBD1 matches at 7 bases. Germline values: CDR1 LGHNA, CDR2 YSLEER. The CDR3 sequence is 15 residues long. After removal of 3 bases from V and 1 base from J, the junction contained 5 bases not matched to a gene. This CDR3 is CASSQSTGVNYGYTF. The CDR3, as DNA: TGCGCCAGCAGCCAGTCTACAGGGGTTAACTATGGCTACACCTTC.

This clone was counted a single time. This chain uses TRBV28 with TRBJ2-4, with 10 bases identical to TRBD2. The CDR3 length is 17 residues. V was clipped by 6 bases and J by 1 base; unmatched bases: 9. Germline CDR1 is MDHEN and CDR2 is SYDVKM. The CDR3: CASSPSGGARAKNIQYF. Written as DNA, the CDR3 is TGTGCCAGCAGCCCTAGCGGGGGCGCCCGTGCCAAAAACATTCAGTACTTC.

The rearrangement uses TRBV9 and TRBJ2-5; 8 bases match TRBD2. CDR3 length: 14 residues. J lost 5 bases, V lost 2 bases, and 5 bases had no gene match. From germline, CDR1 is SGDLS and CDR2 YYNGEE. The CDR3 protein is CASSVIAGSETQYF. The DNA for the CDR3 is TGTGCCAGCAGCGTGATAGCGGGGAGCGAGACCCAGTACTTC. Combining the CDR3 with reference TRBV9 and TRBJ2-5 gives the whole variable domain DSGVTQTPKHLITATGQRVTLRCSPRSGDLSVYWYQQSLDQGLQFLIQYYNGEERAKGNILERFSAQQFPDLHSELNLSSLELGDSALYFCASSVIAGSETQYFGPGTRLLVL.

The rearrangement joins TRBV5-1 to TRBJ1-1; D is possibly TRBD1 (5 bases). Germline CDR1 reads SGHRS; CDR2 reads YFSETQ. This CDR3 has 14 residues. V lost 4 bases and J lost 3, with 13 bases in between. The CDR3 reads CASSRGRHDTEAFF. The CDR3, as DNA: TGCGCCAGCAGCCGGGGCAGGCATGACACTGAAGCTTTCTTT. The full variable domain, with the rest looked up from reference TRBV5-1 and TRBJ1-1, is KAGVTQTPRYLIKTRGQQVTLSCSPISGHRSVSWYQQTPGQGLQFLFEYFSETQRNKGNFPGRFSGRQFSNSRSEMNVSTLELGDSALYLCASSRGRHDTEAFFGQGTRLTVV.

This clone was counted a single time. One end of the junction is discordant with germline, which a read error may explain. The CDR3 DNA is TGTGCCAGCAGTTACGAGTGGGCTACTAACGAAAAACTGTTTTTT. Translated, it gives CASSYEWATNEKLFF. The chain couples TRBV6-5 to TRBJ1-4; D unclear. The CDR3 length is 15 residues. From germline, CDR1 is MNHEY and CDR2 SVGAGI.

This clone was seen once. V gene TRBV12-3 or TRBV12-4 combines with J gene TRBJ2-1; D remains unclear. This CDR3 spans 13 amino acids. V was shortened by 6 bases and J by 7 bases, with 13 bases between the two germline ends. CDR3 in amino acids: CASSQEPLNEQFF. The CDR3 bases are TGTGCCAGCAGCCAGGAGCCCCTTAATGAGCAGTTCTTC.

This clone was found once. The rearrangement uses TRBV24-1 and TRBJ1-2; no clear D gene. Germline loops: CDR1 KGHDR, CDR2 SFDVKD. The length of the CDR3 is 14 residues. V lost 3 bases and J lost 8, with 15 bases in between. The CDR3 loop is CATSDPRFLRGYTF. Here the CDR3 DNA reads TGTGCCACCAGTGATCCGCGGTTCCTGAGGGGCTACACCTTC.

This clone was seen once. This chain links TRBV2 with TRBJ1-2; no clear D. Germline V gene lookup returns CDR1 SNHLY and CDR2 FYNNEI. This CDR3 has 12 residues. Trimming left V 2 bases short and J 7 bases short, with 8 bases between. CDR3 bases: TGTGCCAGCAGTGAAACCGGGGTTGGCTACACCTTC. It encodes CASSETGVGYTF.